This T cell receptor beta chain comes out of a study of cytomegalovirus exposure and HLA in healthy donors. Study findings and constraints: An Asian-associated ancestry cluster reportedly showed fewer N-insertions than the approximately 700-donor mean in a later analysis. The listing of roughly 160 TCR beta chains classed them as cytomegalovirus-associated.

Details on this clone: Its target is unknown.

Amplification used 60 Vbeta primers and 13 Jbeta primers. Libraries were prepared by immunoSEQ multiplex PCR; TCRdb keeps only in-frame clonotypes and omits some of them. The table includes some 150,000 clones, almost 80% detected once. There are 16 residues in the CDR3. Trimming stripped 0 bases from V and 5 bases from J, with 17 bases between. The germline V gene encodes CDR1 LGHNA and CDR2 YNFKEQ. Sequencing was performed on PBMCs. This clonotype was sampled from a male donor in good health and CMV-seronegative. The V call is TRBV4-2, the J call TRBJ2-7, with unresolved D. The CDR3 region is CASSQDPKSGADEQYF. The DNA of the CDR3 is TGTGCCAGCAGCCAAGATCCTAAATCTGGTGCGGACGAGCAGTACTTC.